These T cell receptor beta chains were read from a single sample in a study of PD-L1 blockade in urothelial cancer. Some clones are missing from TCRdb's copy, which holds only in-frame ones; the method was immunoSEQ multiplex PCR. The sample has about 36,000 clones, about a third seen once; the top ten hold just under 9%. The material sequenced was tumor tissue, taken before atezolizumab (anti-PD-L1) treatment. Every receptor here comes from a man in his 60s with urothelial cancer. Both conserved end residues are part of each CDR3. Size is stated for part of the rows, as once, few or many counts, or as a class when the clone is expanded.

v_call,clone_size,cdr3_length,cdr3_aa
TRBV6-8,NA,14,CASSSGSGWYEQYF
TRBV6-8,NA,16,CASSTAQGANTGELFF
TRBV29-1,NA,12,CSVKQGFTEAFF
TRBV10-2,NA,14,CASSTSGGGDTQYF
TRBV11-3,few,14,CASSLRRQSYEQYF
TRBV5-1,NA,14,CASSLTRNTGELFF
TRBV9,NA,15,CASSQIGTSGNTIYF
TRBV25-1,NA,16,CASSEDKGARNGELFF
TRBV5-1,few,14,CASSLGGHQETQYF
TRBV6-7,many,12,CASTLRGVLYTF
TRBV28,medium-sized,16,CASSFPRQLITYEQYF
TRBV11-3,few,15,CASSLDLAKSYEQYF
TRBV27,NA,16,CASSPGTSGWSYEQYF
TRBV18,few,16,CASSPGPGRVDQPQHF
TRBV19,NA,13,CASSTPNGGGQYF
TRBV11-3,few,15,CASSLSTTSHTEAFF
TRBV4-1,NA,15,CASSPRQGYNNEQFF
TRBV9,NA,13,CASSDHRGREQYF
TRBV7-7,few,15,CASSLGGTGGYEQYF
TRBV5-1,NA,15,CASNDGTRAPDTQYF
TRBV6-8,NA,13,CASTTGLNYGYTF
TRBV5-1,NA,15,CASSSGDGLQETQYF
TRBV19,NA,15,CASSIDPMGITEAFF
TRBV12-5,NA,13,CAGSGQTNGELFF
TRBV10-3,NA,16,CAISEVVAGGTGELFF
TRBV19,few,15,CASSISRDPTDTQYF
TRBV6-8,NA,13,CASLDRGWTEAFF
TRBV19,NA,14,CASSIGGRNQPQHF
TRBV7-7,NA,15,CASSLAGKGATEAFF
TRBV30,few,14,CAWSVMGEIYEQYF
TRBV11-3,NA,16,CASSFVQGASNQPQHF
TRBV11-3,few,14,CASSKTGGTGELFF
TRBV19,NA,14,CASSLTGRANVLTF
TRBV5-1,few,17,CASSLGVGGENTGELFF
TRBV19,NA,14,CASSSAGGGYEQYF
TRBV19,NA,15,CASSSEGRINTEAFF
TRBV10-3,NA,15,CAISEAAGRVDTQYF
TRBV6-4,NA,17,CASSSGLAGGRADTQYF
TRBV28,NA,14,CASSYGTGVGTQYF
TRBV6-8,NA,15,CASSYGQGANYGYTF
TRBV6-8,NA,18,CASSPQIQAGGGGDTQYF
TRBV29-1,medium-sized,13,CSVLRQGNHGYTF
TRBV15,NA,15,CATSRDDRVAYEQYF
TRBV2,many,15,CASRTEGQTNTEAFF
TRBV15,few,18,CATSRELLTVRPTDTQYF
TRBV7-8,many,13,CASSLGSRTEAFF
TRBV19,once,14,CASSPGTYGNTIYF
TRBV18,NA,16,CASSPYYGQGGTEAFF
TRBV6-8,NA,15,CASKASGGFTDMQYF
TRBV6-8,NA,14,CASSADRGGEKLFF
TRBV19,once,15,CASSIGGKGTDTQYF
TRBV11-3,few,14,CASSQRLVIYEQYF
TRBV14,NA,14,CASSHGGGPRGQYF
TRBV5-1,NA,15,CASRNVGGKSDTQYF
TRBV10-2,NA,16,CASTGLGGPSTDTQYF
TRBV28,NA,15,CASSRLAGRSYEQYF
TRBV12-5,NA,14,CASGLVQGGQPQHF
TRBV29-1,few,14,CSVVRGGLTDTQYF
TRBV18,NA,16,CASSPPVAGLFAEAFF